The T cell receptor beta chain under discussion was sequenced for a study of identical twins. Study-wide results and limits: Shared out-of-frame alpha sequences (those common to twins) showed excess low generation probability.

Everyone who donated was a healthy Caucasian. This clonotype was seen at least ten times. The antigen remains unidentified. Germline assignment: CDR1 SEHNR and CDR2 FQNEAQ (reference sequence). This CDR3 has 12 residues. V was cut by 5 bases and J by 7 bases, with 9 bases left in between. TCRdb called the 5' RACE reads again in MiXCR, with one record for every CDR3 protein. The data contain about 920,000 distinct CDR3 sequences, approximately 13% of them singletons. These data also featured in a second study, about yellow fever vaccine responses in identical twins. This second study notes: It has been reported that, in twins, the vaccine T cell response seemed partly convergent and partly personalized.

Sequenced input: PBMCs. The TCR originated in a woman aged 18-30 years in good health. The gene calls are TRBV7-9 and TRBJ2-1; D unclear. The CDR3 reads CASSDHWNEQFF. The CDR3 DNA reads as TGTGCCAGCAGCGATCATTGGAATGAGCAGTTCTTC.